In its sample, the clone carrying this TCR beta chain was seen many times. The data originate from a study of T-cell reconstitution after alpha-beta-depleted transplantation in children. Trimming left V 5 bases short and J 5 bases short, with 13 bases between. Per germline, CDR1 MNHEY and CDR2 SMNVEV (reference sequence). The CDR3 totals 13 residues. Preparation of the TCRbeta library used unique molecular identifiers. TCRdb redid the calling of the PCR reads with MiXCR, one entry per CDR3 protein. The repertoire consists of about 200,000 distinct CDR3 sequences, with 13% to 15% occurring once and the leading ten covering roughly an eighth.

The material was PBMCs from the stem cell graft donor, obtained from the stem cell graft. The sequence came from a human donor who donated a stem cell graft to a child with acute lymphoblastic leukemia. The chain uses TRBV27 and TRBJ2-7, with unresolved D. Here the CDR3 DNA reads TGTGCCAGCAGTACCTTGGATCCGGACGAGCAGTACTTC. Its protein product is CASSTLDPDEQYF.